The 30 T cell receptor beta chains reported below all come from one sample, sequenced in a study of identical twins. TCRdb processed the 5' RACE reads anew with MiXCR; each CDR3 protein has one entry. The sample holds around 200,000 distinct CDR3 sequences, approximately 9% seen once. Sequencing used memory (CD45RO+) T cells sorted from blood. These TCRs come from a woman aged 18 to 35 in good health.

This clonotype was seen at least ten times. The CDR3 reads CASRRSGETQYF. CDR3 DNA sequence: TGCGCCAGCCGTCGGTCAGGGGAGACCCAGTACTTC. This chain joins TRBV5-1 and TRBJ2-5, with TRBD1 as a possible D gene (5 bases). V shed 7 bases and J shed 5 bases, with 12 bases lying between them. The germline CDR1 and CDR2 sequences are SGHRS and YFSETQ. The CDR3 is made up of 12 amino acids.

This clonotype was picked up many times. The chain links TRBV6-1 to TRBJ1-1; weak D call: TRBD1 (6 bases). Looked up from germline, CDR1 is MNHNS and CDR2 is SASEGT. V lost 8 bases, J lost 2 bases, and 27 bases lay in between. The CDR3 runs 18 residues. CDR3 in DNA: TGTGCCAGCCACCCGCTTTATAGTTACAGGGCCAAAAACACTGAAGCTTTCTTT. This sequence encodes CASHPLYSYRAKNTEAFF.

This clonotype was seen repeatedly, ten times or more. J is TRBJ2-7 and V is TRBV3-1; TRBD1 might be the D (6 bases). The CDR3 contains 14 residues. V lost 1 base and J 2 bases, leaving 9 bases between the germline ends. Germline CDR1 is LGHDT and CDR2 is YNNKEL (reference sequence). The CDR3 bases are TGTGCCAGCAGCCAAGTGGACAGTACCTACGAGCAGTACTTC. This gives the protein CASSQVDSTYEQYF.

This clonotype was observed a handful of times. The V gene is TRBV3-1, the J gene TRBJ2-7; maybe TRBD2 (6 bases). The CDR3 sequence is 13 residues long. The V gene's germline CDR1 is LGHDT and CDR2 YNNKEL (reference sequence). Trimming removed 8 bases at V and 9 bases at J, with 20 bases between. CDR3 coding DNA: TGTGCCAGCGTAGGCGGAGGGGCTGGTCGGCAGTACTTC. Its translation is CASVGGGAGRQYF.

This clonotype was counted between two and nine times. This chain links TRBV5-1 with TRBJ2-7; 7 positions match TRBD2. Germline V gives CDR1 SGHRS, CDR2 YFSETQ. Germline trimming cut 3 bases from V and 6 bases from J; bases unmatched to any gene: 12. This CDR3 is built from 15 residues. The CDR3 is CASSSQTGRVGEQYF. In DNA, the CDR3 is TGCGCCAGCAGCTCCCAAACGGGGAGGGTGGGCGAGCAGTACTTC.

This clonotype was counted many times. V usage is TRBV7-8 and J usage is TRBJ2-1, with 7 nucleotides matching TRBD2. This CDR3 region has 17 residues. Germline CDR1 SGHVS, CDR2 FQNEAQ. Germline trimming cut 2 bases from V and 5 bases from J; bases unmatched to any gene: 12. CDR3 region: CASSLNRRASGHNEQFF. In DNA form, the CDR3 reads TGTGCCAGCAGCTTAAATCGTAGGGCTAGCGGTCACAATGAGCAGTTCTTC.

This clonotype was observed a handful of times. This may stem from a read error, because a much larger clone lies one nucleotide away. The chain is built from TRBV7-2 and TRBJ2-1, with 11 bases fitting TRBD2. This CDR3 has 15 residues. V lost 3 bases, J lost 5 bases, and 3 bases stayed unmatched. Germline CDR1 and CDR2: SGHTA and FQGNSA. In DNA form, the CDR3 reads TGTGCCAGCAGCTTTGAACTAGCGGGAGACAATGAGCAGTTCTTC. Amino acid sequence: CASSFELAGDNEQFF.

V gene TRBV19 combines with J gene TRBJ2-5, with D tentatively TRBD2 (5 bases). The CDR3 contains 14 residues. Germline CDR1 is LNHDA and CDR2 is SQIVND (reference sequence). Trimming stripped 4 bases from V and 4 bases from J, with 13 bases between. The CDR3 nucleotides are TGTGCCAGTAGTAACTACGTGGGAGCAGAGACCCAGTACTTC. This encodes CASSNYVGAETQYF.

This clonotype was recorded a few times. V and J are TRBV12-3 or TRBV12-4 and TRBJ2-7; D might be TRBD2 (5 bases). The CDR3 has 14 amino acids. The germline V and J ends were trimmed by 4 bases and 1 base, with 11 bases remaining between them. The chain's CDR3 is CASSSGGSSYEQYF. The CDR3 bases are TGTGCCAGCAGTTCCGGCGGGTCATCCTACGAGCAGTACTTC.

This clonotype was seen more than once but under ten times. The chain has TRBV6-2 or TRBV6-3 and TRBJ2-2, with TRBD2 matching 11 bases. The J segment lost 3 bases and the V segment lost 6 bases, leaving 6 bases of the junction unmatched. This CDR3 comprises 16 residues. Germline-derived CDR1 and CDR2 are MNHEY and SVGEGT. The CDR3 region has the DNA TGTGCCAGCAGAACTAGCGGGAGCGGTTACACCGGGGAGCTGTTTTTT. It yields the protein CASRTSGSGYTGELFF.

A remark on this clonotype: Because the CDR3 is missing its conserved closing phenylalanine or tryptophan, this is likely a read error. CDR3 in DNA: TGTGCCAGCAGCTTGGGGACCTTGAGTGAGCAGTTCATC. The encoded protein is CASSLGTLSEQFI. The chain joins TRBV7-2 to TRBJ2-1; D is perhaps TRBD1 or TRBD2 (5 bases each). This CDR3 has 13 amino acids. Germline CDR1 and CDR2: SGHTA and FQGNSA. With 3 bases removed from V and 9 bases from J, the gap between germline ends came to 12 bases.

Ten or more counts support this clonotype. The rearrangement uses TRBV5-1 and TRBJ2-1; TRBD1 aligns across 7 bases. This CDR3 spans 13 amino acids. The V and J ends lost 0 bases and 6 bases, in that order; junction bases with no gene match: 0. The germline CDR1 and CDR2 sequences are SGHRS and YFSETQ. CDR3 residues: CASSLDRGNEQFF. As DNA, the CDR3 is TGCGCCAGCAGCTTGGACAGGGGCAATGAGCAGTTCTTC.

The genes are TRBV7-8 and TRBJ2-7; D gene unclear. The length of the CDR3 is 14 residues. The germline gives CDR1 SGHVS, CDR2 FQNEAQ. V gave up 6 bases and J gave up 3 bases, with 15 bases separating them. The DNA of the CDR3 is TGTGCCAGCAGGTCCACCGTCAGTCGCTACGAGCAGTACTTC. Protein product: CASRSTVSRYEQYF.

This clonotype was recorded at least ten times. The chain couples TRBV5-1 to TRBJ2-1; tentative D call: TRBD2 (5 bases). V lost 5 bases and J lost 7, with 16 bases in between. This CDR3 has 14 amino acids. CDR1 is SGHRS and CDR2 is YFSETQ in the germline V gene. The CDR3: CASSRAEGGNEQFF. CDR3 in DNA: TGCGCCAGCAGTCGGGCTGAGGGTGGAAATGAGCAGTTCTTC.

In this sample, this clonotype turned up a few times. The CDR3: CSADGVGETQYF. CDR3 bases: TGCAGCGCTGATGGGGTCGGGGAGACCCAGTACTTC. V and J are TRBV29-1 and TRBJ2-5; D is unclear. V was pared by 7 bases and J by 5 bases, with 14 bases between. Germline V gives CDR1 SQVTM, CDR2 ANQGSEA. The CDR3 is 12 amino acids. Full variable domain (rest looked up from reference TRBV29-1 and TRBJ2-5): SAVISQKPSRDICQRGTSLTIQCQVDSQVTMMFWYRQQPGQSLTLIATANQGSEATYESGFVIDKFPISRPNLTFSTLTVSNMSPEDSSIYLCSADGVGETQYFGPGTRLLVL.

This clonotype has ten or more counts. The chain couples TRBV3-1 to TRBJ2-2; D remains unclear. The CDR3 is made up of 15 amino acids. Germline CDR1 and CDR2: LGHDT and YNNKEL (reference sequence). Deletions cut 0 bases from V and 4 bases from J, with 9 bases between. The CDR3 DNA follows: TGTGCCAGCAGCCAAGATTGGTCGGCCACCGGGGAGCTGTTTTTT. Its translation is CASSQDWSATGELFF. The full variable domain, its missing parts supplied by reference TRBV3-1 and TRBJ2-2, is DTAVSQTPKYLVTQMGNDKSIKCEQNLGHDTMYWYKQDSKKFLKIMFSYNNKELIINETVPNRFSPKSPDKAHLNLHINSLELGDSAVYFCASSQDWSATGELFFGEGSRLTVL.

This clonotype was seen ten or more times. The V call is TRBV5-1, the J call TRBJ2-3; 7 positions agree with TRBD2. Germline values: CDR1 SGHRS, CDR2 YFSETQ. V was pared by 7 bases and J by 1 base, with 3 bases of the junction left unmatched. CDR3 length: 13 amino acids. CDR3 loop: CASGDYRTDTQYF. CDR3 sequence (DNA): TGCGCCAGCGGGGACTATCGCACAGATACGCAGTATTTT.

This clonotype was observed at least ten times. In DNA form, the CDR3 reads TGTGCCATCAGTTCCACAGATACGCAGTATTTT. Amino acid sequence: CAISSTDTQYF. The rearrangement joins TRBV10-3 to TRBJ2-3, with unresolved D. CDR3 length: 11 residues. The germline V and J ends were trimmed by 5 bases and 2 bases, with 2 bases remaining between them. The germline gives CDR1 ENHRY, CDR2 SYGVKD.

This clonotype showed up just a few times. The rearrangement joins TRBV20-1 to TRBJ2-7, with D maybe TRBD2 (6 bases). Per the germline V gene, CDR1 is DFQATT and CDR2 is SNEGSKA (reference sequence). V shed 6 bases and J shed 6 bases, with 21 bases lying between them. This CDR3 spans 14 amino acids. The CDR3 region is CSAALQGFSGEQYF. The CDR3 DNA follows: TGCAGTGCCGCCCTTCAGGGTTTTAGCGGCGAGCAGTACTTC.

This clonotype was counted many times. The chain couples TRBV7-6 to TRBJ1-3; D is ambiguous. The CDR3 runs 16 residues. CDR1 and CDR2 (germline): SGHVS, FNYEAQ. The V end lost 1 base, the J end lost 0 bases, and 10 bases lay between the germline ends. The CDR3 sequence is CASSLVGLNSGNTIYF. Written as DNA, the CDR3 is TGTGCCAGCAGCTTAGTAGGCCTCAACTCTGGAAACACCATATATTTT.

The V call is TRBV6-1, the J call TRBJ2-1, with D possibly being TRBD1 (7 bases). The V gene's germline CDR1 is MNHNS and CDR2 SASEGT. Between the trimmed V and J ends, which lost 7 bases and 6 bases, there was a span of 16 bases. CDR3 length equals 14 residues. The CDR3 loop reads CASTAPGGGNEQFF. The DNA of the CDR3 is TGTGCCAGCACGGCTCCAGGGGGAGGCAATGAGCAGTTCTTC.

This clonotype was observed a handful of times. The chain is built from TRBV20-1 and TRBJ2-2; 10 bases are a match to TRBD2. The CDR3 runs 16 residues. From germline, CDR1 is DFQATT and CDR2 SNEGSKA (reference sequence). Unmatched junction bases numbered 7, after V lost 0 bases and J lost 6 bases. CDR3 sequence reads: CSARDPSGRAPGELFF. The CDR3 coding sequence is TGCAGTGCTAGAGATCCCAGCGGGAGGGCCCCCGGGGAGCTGTTTTTT.

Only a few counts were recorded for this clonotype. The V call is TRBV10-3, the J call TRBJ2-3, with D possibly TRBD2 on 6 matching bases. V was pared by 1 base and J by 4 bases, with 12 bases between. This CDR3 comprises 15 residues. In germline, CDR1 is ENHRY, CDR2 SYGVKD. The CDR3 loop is CAISELLASPDTQYF. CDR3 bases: TGTGCCATCAGTGAGTTACTAGCTTCCCCAGATACGCAGTATTTT.

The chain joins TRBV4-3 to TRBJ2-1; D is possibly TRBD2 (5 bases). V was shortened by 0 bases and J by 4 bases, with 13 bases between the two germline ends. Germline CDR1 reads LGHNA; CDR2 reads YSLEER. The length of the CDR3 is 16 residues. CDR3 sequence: CASSQDYGNVYNEQFF. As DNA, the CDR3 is TGCGCCAGCAGCCAAGATTACGGGAACGTATACAATGAGCAGTTCTTC.

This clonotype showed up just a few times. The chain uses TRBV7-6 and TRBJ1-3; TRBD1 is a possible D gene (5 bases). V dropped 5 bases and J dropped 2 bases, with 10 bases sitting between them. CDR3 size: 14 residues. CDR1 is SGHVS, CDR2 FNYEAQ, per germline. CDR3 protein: CASSIAGPGNTIYF. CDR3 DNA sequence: TGTGCCAGCAGCATTGCGGGACCTGGAAACACCATATATTTT.

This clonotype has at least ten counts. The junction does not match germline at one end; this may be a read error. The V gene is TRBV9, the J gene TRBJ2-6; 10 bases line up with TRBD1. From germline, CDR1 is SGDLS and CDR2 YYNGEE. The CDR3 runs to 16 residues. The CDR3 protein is CASSVGIGTGVNVLTF. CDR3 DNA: TGTGCCAGCAGCGTCGGGATCGGGACAGGGGTCAACGTCCTGACTTTC. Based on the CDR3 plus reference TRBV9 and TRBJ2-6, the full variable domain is DSGVTQTPKHLITATGQRVTLRCSPRSGDLSVYWYQQSLDQGLQFLIQYYNGEERAKGNILERFSAQQFPDLHSELNLSSLELGDSALYFCASSVGIGTGVNVLTFGAGSRLTVL.

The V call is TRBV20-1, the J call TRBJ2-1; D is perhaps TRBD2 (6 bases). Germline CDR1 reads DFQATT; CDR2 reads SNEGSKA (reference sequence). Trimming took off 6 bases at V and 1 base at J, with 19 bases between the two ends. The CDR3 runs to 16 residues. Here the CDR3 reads CSALRRGRGSYNEQFF. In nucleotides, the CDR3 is TGCAGTGCCCTACGGCGGGGTCGGGGTTCCTACAATGAGCAGTTCTTC.

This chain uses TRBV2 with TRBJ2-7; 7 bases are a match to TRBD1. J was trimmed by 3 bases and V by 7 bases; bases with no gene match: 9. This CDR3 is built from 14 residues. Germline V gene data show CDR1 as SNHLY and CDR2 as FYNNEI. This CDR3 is CASTKDRLHYEQYF. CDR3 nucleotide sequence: TGTGCCAGCACCAAGGACAGGTTGCACTACGAGCAGTACTTC.

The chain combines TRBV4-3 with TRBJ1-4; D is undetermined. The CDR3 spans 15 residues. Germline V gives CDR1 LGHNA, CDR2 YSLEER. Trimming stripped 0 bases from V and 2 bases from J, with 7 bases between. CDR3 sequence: CASSQDPQTNEKLFF. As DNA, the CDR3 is TGCGCCAGCAGCCAAGATCCCCAGACTAATGAAAAACTGTTTTTT.

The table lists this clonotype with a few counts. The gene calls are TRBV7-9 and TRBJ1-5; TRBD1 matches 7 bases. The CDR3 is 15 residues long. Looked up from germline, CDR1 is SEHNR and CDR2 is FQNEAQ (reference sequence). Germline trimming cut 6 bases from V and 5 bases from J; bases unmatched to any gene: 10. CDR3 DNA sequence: TGTGCCAGCAGTTCAGACAGGGTGGGATATCAGCCCCAGCATTTT. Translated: CASSSDRVGYQPQHF.